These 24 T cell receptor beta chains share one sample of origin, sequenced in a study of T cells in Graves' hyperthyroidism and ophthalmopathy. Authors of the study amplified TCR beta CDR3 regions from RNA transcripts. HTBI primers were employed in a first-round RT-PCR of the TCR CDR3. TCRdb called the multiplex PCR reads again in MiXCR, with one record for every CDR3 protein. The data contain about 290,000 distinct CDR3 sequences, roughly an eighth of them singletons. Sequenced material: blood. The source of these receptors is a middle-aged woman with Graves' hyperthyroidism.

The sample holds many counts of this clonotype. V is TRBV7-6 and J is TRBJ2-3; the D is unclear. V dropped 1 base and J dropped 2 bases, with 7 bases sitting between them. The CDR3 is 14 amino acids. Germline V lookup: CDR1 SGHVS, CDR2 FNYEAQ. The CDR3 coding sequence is TGTGCCAGCAGCTTAGGTGGTTTCACAGATACGCAGTATTTT. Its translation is CASSLGGFTDTQYF.

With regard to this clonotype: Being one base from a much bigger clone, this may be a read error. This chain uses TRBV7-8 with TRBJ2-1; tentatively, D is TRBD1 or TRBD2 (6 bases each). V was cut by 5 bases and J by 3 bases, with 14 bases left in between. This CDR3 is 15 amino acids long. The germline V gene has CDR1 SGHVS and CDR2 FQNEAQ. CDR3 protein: CASSVSGANYNEQFF. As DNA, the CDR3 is TGTGCCAGCAGCGTATCGGGGGCGAACTACAATGAGCAGTTCTTC.

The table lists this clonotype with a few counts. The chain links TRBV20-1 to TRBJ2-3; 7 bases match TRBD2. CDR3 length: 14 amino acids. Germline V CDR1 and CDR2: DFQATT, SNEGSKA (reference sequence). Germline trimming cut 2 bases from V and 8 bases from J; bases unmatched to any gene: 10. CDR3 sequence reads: CSARIAGARGTQYF. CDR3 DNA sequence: TGCAGTGCTAGAATAGCGGGTGCCCGCGGTACGCAGTATTTT.

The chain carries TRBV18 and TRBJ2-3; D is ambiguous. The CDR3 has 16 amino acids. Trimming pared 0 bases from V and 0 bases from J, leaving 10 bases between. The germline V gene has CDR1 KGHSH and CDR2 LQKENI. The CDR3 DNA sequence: TGTGCCAGCTCACCACCGAGCGCCTCTAGCACAGATACGCAGTATTTT. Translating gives CASSPPSASSTDTQYF.

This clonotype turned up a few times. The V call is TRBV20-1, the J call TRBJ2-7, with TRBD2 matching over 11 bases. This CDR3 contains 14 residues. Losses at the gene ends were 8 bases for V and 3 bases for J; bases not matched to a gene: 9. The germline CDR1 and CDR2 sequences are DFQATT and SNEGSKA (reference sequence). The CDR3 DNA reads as TGCAGTTCCTCCACCCTAGCGGGAGGCTACGAGCAGTACTTC. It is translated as CSSSTLAGGYEQYF.

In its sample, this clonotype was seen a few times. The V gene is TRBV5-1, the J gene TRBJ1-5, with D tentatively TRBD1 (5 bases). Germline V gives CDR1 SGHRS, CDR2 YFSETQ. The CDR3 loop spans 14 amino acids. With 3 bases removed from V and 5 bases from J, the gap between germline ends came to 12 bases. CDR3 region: CASSSRGGDQPQHF. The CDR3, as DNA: TGCGCCAGCAGCTCGCGGGGGGGGGATCAGCCCCAGCATTTT.

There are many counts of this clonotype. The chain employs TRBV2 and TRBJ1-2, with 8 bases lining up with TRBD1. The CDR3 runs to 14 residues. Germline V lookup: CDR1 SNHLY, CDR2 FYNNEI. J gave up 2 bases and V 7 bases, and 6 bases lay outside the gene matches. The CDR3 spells CASTGQGLNYGYTF. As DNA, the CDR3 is TGTGCCAGCACCGGACAGGGACTAAACTATGGCTACACCTTC.

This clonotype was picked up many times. The CDR3 nucleotides read TGTGCCAGCAGTGATCTCGGACAGGGGAGTAATGAAAAACTGTTTTTT. As protein: CASSDLGQGSNEKLFF. The chain carries TRBV25-1 and TRBJ1-4; 9 bases line up with TRBD1. The trim removed 3 bases at V and 4 bases at J, leaving 6 bases unmatched. CDR3 size: 16 residues. Per germline, CDR1 MGHDK and CDR2 SYGVNS.

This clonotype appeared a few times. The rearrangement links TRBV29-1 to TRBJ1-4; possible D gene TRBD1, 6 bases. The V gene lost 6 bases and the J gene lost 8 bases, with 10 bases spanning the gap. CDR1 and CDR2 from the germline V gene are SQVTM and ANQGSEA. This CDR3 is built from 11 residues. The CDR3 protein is CSVGRGEKLFF. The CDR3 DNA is TGCAGCGTAGGGAGGGGGGAAAAACTGTTTTTT.

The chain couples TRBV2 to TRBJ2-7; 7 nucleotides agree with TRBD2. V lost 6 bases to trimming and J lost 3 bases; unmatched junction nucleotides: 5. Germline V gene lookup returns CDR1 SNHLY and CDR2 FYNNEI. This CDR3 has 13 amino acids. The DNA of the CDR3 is TGTGCCAGCAGAGCCGGACTAGACTACGAGCAGTACTTC. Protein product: CASRAGLDYEQYF.

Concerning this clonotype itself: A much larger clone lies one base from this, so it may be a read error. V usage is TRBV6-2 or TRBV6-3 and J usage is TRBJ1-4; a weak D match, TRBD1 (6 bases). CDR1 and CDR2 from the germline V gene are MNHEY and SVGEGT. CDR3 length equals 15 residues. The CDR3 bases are TGTGCCGGCAGTTACTTACAGGGCACGGGTGAAAAACTGTTTTTT. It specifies CAGSYLQGTGEKLFF.

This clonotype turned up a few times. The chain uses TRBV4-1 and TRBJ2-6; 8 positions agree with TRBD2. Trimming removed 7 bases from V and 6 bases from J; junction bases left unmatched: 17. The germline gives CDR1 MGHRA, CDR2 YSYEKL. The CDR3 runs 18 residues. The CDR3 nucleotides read TGCGCCAGCAAATCCACCGGGAGGGGTAGTATAGAGGCCAACGTCCTGACTTTC. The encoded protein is CASKSTGRGSIEANVLTF.

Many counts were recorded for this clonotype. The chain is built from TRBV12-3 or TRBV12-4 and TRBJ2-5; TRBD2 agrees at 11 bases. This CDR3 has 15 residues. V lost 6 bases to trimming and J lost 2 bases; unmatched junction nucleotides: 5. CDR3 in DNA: TGTGCCAGCAGCCGCGGGACTAGCGGACAAGAGACCCAGTACTTC. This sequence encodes CASSRGTSGQETQYF.

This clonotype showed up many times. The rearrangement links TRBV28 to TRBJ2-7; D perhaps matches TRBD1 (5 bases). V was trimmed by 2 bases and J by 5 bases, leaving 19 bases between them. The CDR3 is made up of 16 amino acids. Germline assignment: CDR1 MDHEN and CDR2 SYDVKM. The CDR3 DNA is TGTGCCAGCAGTTTACAATCAATGTACAGGAGTAACGAGCAGTACTTC. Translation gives CASSLQSMYRSNEQYF.

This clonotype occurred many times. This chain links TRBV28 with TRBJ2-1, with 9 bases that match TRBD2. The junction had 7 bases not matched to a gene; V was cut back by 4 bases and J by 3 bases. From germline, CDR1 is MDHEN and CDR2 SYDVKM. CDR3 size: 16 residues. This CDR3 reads CASSSLSGRSYNEQFF. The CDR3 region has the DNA TGTGCCAGCAGTTCCCTTAGCGGGAGAAGCTACAATGAGCAGTTCTTC.

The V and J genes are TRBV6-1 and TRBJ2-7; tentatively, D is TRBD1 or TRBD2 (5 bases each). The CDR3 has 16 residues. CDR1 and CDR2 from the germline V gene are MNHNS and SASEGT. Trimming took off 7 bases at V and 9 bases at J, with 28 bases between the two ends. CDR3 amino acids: CASNDLGAATKDRQYF. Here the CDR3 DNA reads TGTGCCAGCAATGATCTCGGGGCAGCTACTAAGGATCGGCAGTACTTC.

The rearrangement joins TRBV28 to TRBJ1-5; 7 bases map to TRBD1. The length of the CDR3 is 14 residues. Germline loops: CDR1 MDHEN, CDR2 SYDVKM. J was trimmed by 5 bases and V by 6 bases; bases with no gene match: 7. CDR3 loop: CASRRDSTHQPQHF. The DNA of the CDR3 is TGTGCCAGCAGGAGGGACAGTACGCATCAGCCCCAGCATTTT. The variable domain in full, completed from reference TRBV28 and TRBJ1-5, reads DVKVTQSSRYLVKRTGEKVFLECVQDMDHENMFWYRQDPGLGLRLIYFSYDVKMKEKGDIPEGYSVSREKKERFSLILESASTNQTSMYLCASRRDSTHQPQHFGDGTRLSIL.

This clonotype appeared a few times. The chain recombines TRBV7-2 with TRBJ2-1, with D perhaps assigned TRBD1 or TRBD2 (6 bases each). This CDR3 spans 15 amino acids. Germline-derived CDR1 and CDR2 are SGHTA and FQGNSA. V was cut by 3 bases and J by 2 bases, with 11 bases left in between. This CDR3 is CASSLVEGAYNEQFF. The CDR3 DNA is TGTGCCAGCAGCTTGGTGGAGGGGGCCTACAATGAGCAGTTCTTC.

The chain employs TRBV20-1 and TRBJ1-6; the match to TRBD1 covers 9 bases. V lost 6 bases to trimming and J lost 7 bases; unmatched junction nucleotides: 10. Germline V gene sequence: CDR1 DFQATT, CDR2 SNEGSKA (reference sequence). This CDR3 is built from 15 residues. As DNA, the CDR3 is TGCAGTGCCCCTCCCGGGACAGGGCAGAATTCACCCCTCCACTTT. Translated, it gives CSAPPGTGQNSPLHF.

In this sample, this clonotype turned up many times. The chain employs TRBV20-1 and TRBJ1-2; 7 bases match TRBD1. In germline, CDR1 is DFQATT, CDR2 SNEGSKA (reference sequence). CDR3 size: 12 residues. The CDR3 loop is CSPETNRGGYTF. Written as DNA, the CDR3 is TGCAGCCCAGAGACTAACAGGGGTGGCTACACCTTC.

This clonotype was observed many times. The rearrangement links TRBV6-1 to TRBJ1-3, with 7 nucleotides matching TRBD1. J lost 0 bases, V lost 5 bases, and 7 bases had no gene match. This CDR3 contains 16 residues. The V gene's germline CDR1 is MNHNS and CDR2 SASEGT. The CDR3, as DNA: TGTGCCAGCAGTAGGGACAGTGCTAGCTCTGGAAACACCATATATTTT. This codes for CASSRDSASSGNTIYF.

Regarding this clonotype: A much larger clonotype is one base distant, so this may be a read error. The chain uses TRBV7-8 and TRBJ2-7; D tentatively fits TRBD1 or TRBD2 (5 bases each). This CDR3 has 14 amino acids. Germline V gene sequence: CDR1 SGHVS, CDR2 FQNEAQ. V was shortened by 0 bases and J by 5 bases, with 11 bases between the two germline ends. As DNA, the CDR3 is TGTGCCAGCAGCTTAGCGGGACCCACCGACGAGCAGTACTTC. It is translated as CASSLAGPTDEQYF. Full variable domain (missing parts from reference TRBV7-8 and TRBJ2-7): GAGVSQSPRYKVAKRGQDVALRCDPISGHVSLFWYQQALGQGPEFLTYFQNEAQLDKSGLPSDRFFAERPEGSVSTLKIQRTQQEDSAVYLCASSLAGPTDEQYFGPGTRLTVT.

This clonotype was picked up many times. In nucleotides, the CDR3 is TGTGCCAGCAGTCTACAGGGGTATGGCTACACCTTC. Translation: CASSLQGYGYTF. V is TRBV12-3 or TRBV12-4 and J is TRBJ1-2, with 7 bases matching TRBD1. The CDR3 is made up of 12 amino acids. V lost 5 bases and J lost 5; bases outside the gene matches: 2.

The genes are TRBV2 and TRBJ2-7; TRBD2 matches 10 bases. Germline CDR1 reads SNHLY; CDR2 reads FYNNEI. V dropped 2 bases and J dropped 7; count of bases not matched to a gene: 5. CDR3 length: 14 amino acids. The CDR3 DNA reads TGTGCCAGCAGTGAACTAGCGGGAGTAGGGGAGCAGTACTTC. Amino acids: CASSELAGVGEQYF.